These 24 T cell receptor beta chains were all obtained from the same sample, sequenced in a study of shared clonotypes between healthy human individuals. TCRdb keeps only in-frame clones here, not all; method: immunoSEQ multiplex PCR. Here the sample spans about 670,000 clones, roughly 78% being singletons. Input material: memory CD4+ T cells sorted from blood. Subset here: CD45RA-negative fraction. These receptors all stem from a woman between 25 and 40 years old in good health.

This clone was seen ten or more times. This chain links TRBV19 with TRBJ2-7; 14 positions agree with TRBD2. The V segment lost 4 bases and the J segment 7 bases; nucleotides outside the gene matches: 6. CDR1 is LNHDA, CDR2 SQIVND, per germline (reference sequence). The CDR3 covers 15 residues. CDR3 sequence: CASSRGLAGVGEQYF. The CDR3, as DNA: TGTGCCAGTAGTAGGGGACTAGCGGGAGTGGGGGAGCAGTACTTC.

Written as DNA, the CDR3 is TGTGCCAGCAGCGAGCTTGGGGGCCACGAGCAGTACTTC. Protein product: CASSELGGHEQYF. V is TRBV9 and J is TRBJ2-7, with D maybe TRBD1 (6 bases). Trimming cost V 3 bases and J 5 bases, with 12 bases left between them. CDR1 is SGDLS and CDR2 is YYNGEE in the germline V gene. The CDR3 is 13 amino acids.

The V gene is TRBV2, the J gene TRBJ2-5; D unresolved. The V and J ends lost 11 bases and 4 bases respectively, with 17 bases between them. Germline CDR1 and CDR2: SNHLY and FYNNEI. This CDR3 comprises 13 residues. CDR3 sequence reads: CAVSRVRTETQYF. For the CDR3, the DNA is TGTGCCGTTTCTAGAGTTCGGACAGAGACCCAGTACTTC.

The chain combines TRBV2 with TRBJ2-5; D uncertain. Germline values: CDR1 SNHLY, CDR2 FYNNEI. The CDR3 is made up of 13 amino acids. V was pared by 3 bases and J by 6 bases, with 11 bases between. CDR3 in amino acids: CASSDVGIQTQYF. The CDR3 nucleotides read TGTGCCAGCAGTGACGTAGGGATCCAGACCCAGTACTTC.

The V gene is TRBV28, the J gene TRBJ2-7, with D possibly TRBD2 on 5 matching bases. CDR1 and CDR2 (germline): MDHEN, SYDVKM. This CDR3 is 15 amino acids long. V lost 5 bases to trimming and J lost 2 bases, with 16 bases between them. The CDR3 sequence: CASSPPLVGAYEQYF. In DNA, the CDR3 is TGTGCCAGCAGTCCCCCCTTAGTCGGGGCCTACGAGCAGTACTTC.

This clone was observed a handful of times. The rearrangement uses TRBV5-1 and TRBJ2-1; maybe TRBD1 (6 bases). This CDR3 is 14 amino acids long. V was pared by 5 bases and J by 2 bases, with 11 bases between. In germline, CDR1 is SGHRS, CDR2 YFSETQ. The CDR3 DNA is TGCGCCAGCAGTACAGGGAACACCTACAATGAGCAGTTCTTC. As protein: CASSTGNTYNEQFF. Looking up the rest from reference TRBV5-1 and TRBJ2-1 gives the full variable domain: KAGVTQTPRYLIKTRGQQVTLSCSPISGHRSVSWYQQTPGQGLQFLFEYFSETQRNKGNFPGRFSGRQFSNSRSEMNVSTLELGDSALYLCASSTGNTYNEQFFGPGTRLTVL.

CDR3 amino acids: CASRYTGGSSGELFF. CDR3 in DNA: TGTGCCAGCAGATATACAGGGGGCAGCTCCGGGGAGCTGTTTTTT. V gene TRBV7-9 combines with J gene TRBJ2-2, with TRBD1 matching 9 bases. Per the germline V gene, CDR1 is SEHNR and CDR2 is FQNEAQ (reference sequence). The CDR3 consists of 15 residues. Unmatched junction bases numbered 8, after V lost 6 bases and J lost 6 bases.

This clone was seen only a few times. The chain has TRBV27 and TRBJ1-1; TRBD1 matches at 7 bases. In germline, CDR1 is MNHEY, CDR2 SMNVEV (reference sequence). This CDR3 has 15 amino acids. V shed 2 bases and J 5 bases; nucleotides not matched to a gene: 8. The chain's CDR3 is CASSLASADRTEAFF. CDR3 DNA sequence: TGTGCCAGCAGTTTAGCATCCGCGGACAGGACTGAAGCTTTCTTT.

For this clone: The sample holds other DNA sequences that translate to the same CDR3. V usage is TRBV5-1 and J usage is TRBJ1-1, with D unclear. This CDR3 has 13 residues. The V gene's germline CDR1 is SGHRS and CDR2 YFSETQ. V lost 5 bases and J lost 1, with 9 bases in between. CDR3 DNA: TGCGCCAGCAGGGACCAGGAGAACACTGAAGCTTTCTTT. This gives the protein CASRDQENTEAFF.

This clone was detected once. The J gene is TRBJ2-3, the V gene TRBV5-1; D assignment may be TRBD1 or TRBD2 (5 bases each). The CDR3 has 15 amino acids. Germline assignment: CDR1 SGHRS and CDR2 YFSETQ. The ends were cut back, 0 bases at V and 1 base at J, with 9 bases in the middle. The CDR3 spells CASSLDRGGTDTQYF. For the CDR3, the DNA is TGCGCCAGCAGCTTGGACCGAGGGGGCACAGATACGCAGTATTTT.

The chain recombines TRBV5-5 with TRBJ2-1; a weak D match, TRBD2 (5 bases). CDR3 length: 12 residues. The germline V gene encodes CDR1 SGHKS and CDR2 YYEKEE (reference sequence). Trimming took off 3 bases at V and 5 bases at J, with 6 bases between the two ends. The CDR3 is CASSWGDNEQFF. The CDR3 DNA reads as TGTGCCAGCAGCTGGGGAGACAATGAGCAGTTCTTC.

The chain carries TRBV30 and TRBJ1-1; maybe TRBD1 (5 bases). Looked up from germline, CDR1 is GTSNPN and CDR2 is SVGIG (reference sequence). The CDR3 sequence is 12 residues long. Trimming removed 2 bases at V and 5 bases at J, with 9 bases between. The DNA of the CDR3 is TGTGCCTGGAGTCCCGAGGGGACTGAAGCTTTCTTT. Its translation: CAWSPEGTEAFF.

This chain uses TRBV4-2 with TRBJ2-2; maybe TRBD1 (5 bases). Germline V gene lookup returns CDR1 LGHNA and CDR2 YNFKEQ. Trimming took off 0 bases at V and 1 base at J, with 9 bases between the two ends. The CDR3 spans 16 residues. CDR3 in DNA: TGTGCCAGCAGCCAAGATTCAGGGCTGAACACCGGGGAGCTGTTTTTT. Encoded protein: CASSQDSGLNTGELFF.

This chain joins TRBV12-5 and TRBJ2-3; D is unresolved. V was shortened by 6 bases and J by 4 bases, with 2 bases between the two germline ends. CDR3 size: 10 residues. Germline V gene sequence: CDR1 LGHNT, CDR2 FRNRAP. The CDR3 sequence is CASGPDTQYF. Here the CDR3 DNA reads TGTGCTAGTGGCCCAGATACGCAGTATTTT.

This chain links TRBV2 with TRBJ1-5; no clear D gene. Germline V gene data show CDR1 as SNHLY and CDR2 as FYNNEI. V was trimmed by 2 bases and J by 3 bases, leaving 8 bases between them. The CDR3 is 14 amino acids. The CDR3 bases are TGTGCCAGCAGTGAAAGGCTGATCAATCAGCCCCAGCATTTT. This translates into CASSERLINQPQHF.

CDR3 residues: CASSSQSDGYTF. In nucleotides, the CDR3 is TGTGCCAGCAGTTCCCAGTCCGATGGCTACACCTTC. The genes are TRBV6-1 and TRBJ1-2, with D unresolved. The germline V gene has CDR1 MNHNS and CDR2 SASEGT. V was shortened by 5 bases and J by 6 bases, with 10 bases between the two germline ends. The CDR3 covers 12 residues.

Ten or more counts support this clone. The chain combines TRBV2 with TRBJ2-7, with 7 bases lining up with TRBD1. Germline-derived CDR1 and CDR2 are SNHLY and FYNNEI. The CDR3 totals 13 residues. The ends lost 10 bases at V and 0 bases at J; junction bases unmatched: 6. The chain's CDR3 is CATTGADSYEQYF. The CDR3 DNA sequence: TGTGCCACAACAGGGGCGGACTCCTACGAGCAGTACTTC.

Ten or more counts support this clone. The chain has TRBV6-1 and TRBJ1-3; 7 positions match TRBD1. Germline CDR1 is MNHNS and CDR2 is SASEGT. J gave up 2 bases and V 9 bases, and 10 bases lay outside the gene matches. The CDR3 sequence is 15 residues long. CDR3 coding DNA: TGTGCCAGTCTCGGGACAGAAGCTACTGGAAACACCATATATTTT. Its translation: CASLGTEATGNTIYF.

The J gene is TRBJ1-1, the V gene TRBV27, with D possibly being TRBD1 (5 bases). Germline V gene lookup returns CDR1 MNHEY and CDR2 SMNVEV (reference sequence). There are 12 residues in the CDR3. V lost 6 bases and J lost 0, with 5 bases in between. The CDR3 DNA is TGTGCCAGCAGGGACATGAACACTGAAGCTTTCTTT. Protein sequence: CASRDMNTEAFF.

On this clone itself: The same CDR3 can be traced to other DNA sequences in this sample. The J gene is TRBJ2-3, the V gene TRBV28; D is uncertain. In germline, CDR1 is MDHEN, CDR2 SYDVKM. V shed 5 bases and J shed 2 bases, with 8 bases lying between them. CDR3 length: 13 residues. DNA for the CDR3: TGTGCCAGCAGTCTTCCAGCCACAGATACGCAGTATTTT. Its protein is CASSLPATDTQYF.

Comments on this clone: This likely stems from a read error, as it lies one base from a far larger clone. The gene calls are TRBV6-6 and TRBJ2-3, with TRBD2 matching over 12 bases. CDR1 and CDR2 (germline): MNHNY, SVGAGI (reference sequence). This CDR3 region has 15 residues. The junction had 6 bases not matched to a gene; V was cut back by 6 bases and J by 5 bases. In DNA, the CDR3 is TGTGCCAGCAGCCAGACTAGCGGGAGAGTAGATACGCAGTATTTT. Translation: CASSQTSGRVDTQYF.

The table lists this clone with a few counts. This chain uses TRBV6-1 with TRBJ1-2; D ambiguous. Germline V gene lookup returns CDR1 MNHNS and CDR2 SASEGT. The V end was cut by 2 bases, the J end by 8 bases, with 12 bases between. This CDR3 has 13 residues. The CDR3 nucleotides are TGTGCCAGCAGTGAAACGTCGGGGAGCGGCTACACCTTC. This sequence encodes CASSETSGSGYTF.

This rearrangement joins TRBV5-1 to TRBJ1-3, with 8 bases fitting TRBD1. This CDR3 comprises 16 residues. With 0 bases clipped from V and 1 base from J, the junction kept 3 bases outside the gene matches. Per the germline V gene, CDR1 is SGHRS and CDR2 is YFSETQ. The CDR3 spells CASSLETGASGNTIYF. The CDR3 DNA reads as TGCGCCAGCAGCTTGGAGACAGGGGCTTCTGGAAACACCATATATTTT.

The chain links TRBV14 to TRBJ1-1; maybe TRBD1 (5 bases). Deletions cut 10 bases from V and 1 base from J, with 10 bases between. Germline V lookup: CDR1 SGHDN, CDR2 FVKESK. The CDR3 covers 12 residues. The CDR3 region is CAKPTGNTEAFF. CDR3 in DNA: TGTGCCAAACCTACAGGGAACACTGAAGCTTTCTTT. Looking up the rest from reference TRBV14 and TRBJ1-1 gives the full variable domain: EAGVTQFPSHSVIEKGQTVTLRCDPISGHDNLYWYRRVMGKEIKFLLHFVKESKQDESGMPNNRFLAERTGGTYSTLKVQPAELEDSGVYFCAKPTGNTEAFFGQGTRLTVV.